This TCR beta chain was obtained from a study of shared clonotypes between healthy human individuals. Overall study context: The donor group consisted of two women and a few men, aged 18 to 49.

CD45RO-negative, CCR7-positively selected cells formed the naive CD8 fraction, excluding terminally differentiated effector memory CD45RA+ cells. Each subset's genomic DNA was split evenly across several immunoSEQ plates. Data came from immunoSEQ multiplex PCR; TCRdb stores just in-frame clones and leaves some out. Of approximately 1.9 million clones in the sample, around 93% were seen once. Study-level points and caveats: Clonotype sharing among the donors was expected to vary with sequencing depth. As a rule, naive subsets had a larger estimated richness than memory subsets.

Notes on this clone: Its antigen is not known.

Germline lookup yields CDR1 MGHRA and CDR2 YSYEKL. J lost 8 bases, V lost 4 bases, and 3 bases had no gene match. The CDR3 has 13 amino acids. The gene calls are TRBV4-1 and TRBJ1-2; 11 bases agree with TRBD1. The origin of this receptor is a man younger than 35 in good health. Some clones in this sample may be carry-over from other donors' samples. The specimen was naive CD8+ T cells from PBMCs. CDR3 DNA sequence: TGCGCCAGCAGCCTAGGACAGGGGGCCGGCTACACCTTC. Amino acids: CASSLGQGAGYTF.